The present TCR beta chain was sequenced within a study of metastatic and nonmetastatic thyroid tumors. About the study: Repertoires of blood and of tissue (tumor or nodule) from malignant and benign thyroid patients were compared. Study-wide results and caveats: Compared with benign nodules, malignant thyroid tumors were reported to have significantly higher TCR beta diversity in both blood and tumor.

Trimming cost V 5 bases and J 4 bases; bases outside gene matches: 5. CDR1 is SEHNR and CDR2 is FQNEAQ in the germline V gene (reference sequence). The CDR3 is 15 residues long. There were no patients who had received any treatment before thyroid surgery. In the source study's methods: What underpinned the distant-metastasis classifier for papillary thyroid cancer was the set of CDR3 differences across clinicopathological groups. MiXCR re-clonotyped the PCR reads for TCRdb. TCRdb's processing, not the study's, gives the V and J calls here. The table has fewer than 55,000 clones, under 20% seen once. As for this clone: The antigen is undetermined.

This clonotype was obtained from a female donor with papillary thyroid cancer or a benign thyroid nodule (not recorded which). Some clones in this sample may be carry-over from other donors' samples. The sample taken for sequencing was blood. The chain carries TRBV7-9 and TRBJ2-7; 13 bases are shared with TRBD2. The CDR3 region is CASSVTSGGAYEQYF. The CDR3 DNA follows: TGTGCCAGCAGCGTCACTAGCGGGGGGGCTTACGAGCAGTACTTC. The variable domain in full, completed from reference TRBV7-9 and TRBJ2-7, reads DTGVSQNPRHKITKRGQNVTFRCDPISEHNRLYWYRQTLGQGPEFLTYFQNEAQLEKSRLLSDRFSAERPKGSFSTLEIQRTEQGDSAMYLCASSVTSGGAYEQYFGPGTRLTVT.